This entry lists 21 T cell receptor beta chains sequenced from one sample in a study of graft-versus-host responses after intestinal transplantation. The data were produced by immunoSEQ multiplex PCR, yet TCRdb's version contains in-frame clones alone and is incomplete. The table records about 98,000 clones, 80% to 85% of them present only once. The antigens of these receptors remain unknown. The material sequenced was unstimulated CD8+ T cells sorted from spleen or lymph node cells, taken before intestinal transplant. The origin of the receptors is a human donor who received an intestinal transplant.

The V and J genes are TRBV20-1 and TRBJ2-7; D possibly corresponds to TRBD1 (5 bases). Germline CDR1 DFQATT, CDR2 SNEGSKA (reference sequence). Trimming took 4 bases from V and 5 from J, leaving 9 bases between them. This CDR3 is built from 11 residues. The DNA for the CDR3 is TGCAGTGCTATCAGGGTCGACGAGCAGTACTTC. Translated: CSAIRVDEQYF.

This chain connects TRBV11-1 to TRBJ2-3, with TRBD2 matching 11 bases. The V segment lost 5 bases and the J segment 2 bases; nucleotides outside the gene matches: 6. This CDR3 has 16 amino acids. The germline V gene encodes CDR1 SGHAT and CDR2 FQDESV (reference sequence). CDR3 nucleotides: TGTGCCAGCAGCCTACTAGCGGGAGTAAACACAGATACGCAGTATTTT. Translating it yields CASSLLAGVNTDTQYF.

The chain uses TRBV10-3 and TRBJ1-5; TRBD1 matches 10 bases. The CDR3 runs to 13 residues. Trimming removed 10 bases from V and 2 bases from J; junction bases left unmatched: 2. Germline lookup yields CDR1 ENHRY and CDR2 SYGVKD. CDR3 protein: CATGTGGNQPQHF. The DNA for the CDR3 is TGTGCCACCGGGACAGGGGGCAATCAGCCCCAGCATTTT.

This clone was seen only a few times. The chain joins TRBV11-2 to TRBJ2-5, with D perhaps being TRBD1 or TRBD2 (5 bases each). The CDR3 extends over 13 amino acids. CDR1 and CDR2 from the germline V gene are SGHAT and FQNNGV. Trimming stripped 3 bases from V and 7 bases from J, with 12 bases between. The DNA for the CDR3 is TGTGCCAGCAGCTTTACCGGGGCGCGGACCCAGTACTTC. It specifies CASSFTGARTQYF.

V and J are TRBV28 and TRBJ2-3; D not certain. This CDR3 is 15 amino acids long. The germline CDR1 and CDR2 sequences are MDHEN and SYDVKM. The V gene lost 4 bases and the J gene lost 4 bases, with 15 bases spanning the gap. The DNA for the CDR3 is TGTGCCAGCAGTTCCCTCTTCGGGCGCGCAGATACGCAGTATTTT. It codes for CASSSLFGRADTQYF.

The rearrangement uses TRBV2 and TRBJ2-7, with D perhaps matching TRBD1 (5 bases). Trimming left V 2 bases short and J 7 bases short, with 18 bases between. In germline, CDR1 is SNHLY, CDR2 FYNNEI. The CDR3 loop spans 15 amino acids. CDR3 region: CASSEPGGAWVEQYF. CDR3 bases: TGTGCCAGCAGTGAACCAGGTGGGGCTTGGGTTGAGCAGTACTTC.

The chain combines TRBV11-1 with TRBJ1-5, with unresolved D. CDR1 and CDR2 (germline): SGHAT, FQDESV (reference sequence). The CDR3 runs to 14 residues. Trimming pared 1 base from V and 5 bases from J, leaving 9 bases between. The CDR3 region has the DNA TGTGCCAGCAGCTTAGGTGTAAGTTATCAGCCCCAGCATTTT. Encoded protein: CASSLGVSYQPQHF.

The V gene is TRBV27, the J gene TRBJ2-1; the D is unclear. The germline V gene encodes CDR1 MNHEY and CDR2 SMNVEV (reference sequence). The CDR3 spans 15 residues. V shed 0 bases and J shed 1 base, with 7 bases lying between them. CDR3 bases: TGTGCCAGCAGTTTATCCTCCCCGTCCTACAATGAGCAGTTCTTC. Protein product: CASSLSSPSYNEQFF.

V usage is TRBV6-6 and J usage is TRBJ1-4; D is unresolved. This CDR3 is 14 amino acids long. The V and J ends lost 2 bases and 6 bases respectively, with 10 bases between them. Germline V CDR1 and CDR2: MNHNY, SVGAGI (reference sequence). The CDR3 coding sequence is TGTGCCAGCAGTTACATCGGCGGTTATGAAAAACTGTTTTTT. It yields the protein CASSYIGGYEKLFF.

The chain combines TRBV6-5 with TRBJ2-7; D remains unclear. The CDR3 is made up of 11 amino acids. V lost 6 bases and J 4 bases, leaving 7 bases between the germline ends. Germline V gene sequence: CDR1 MNHEY, CDR2 SVGAGI. CDR3 in DNA: TGTGCCAGCAGGTGGTATTACGAGCAGTACTTC. Amino acids: CASRWYYEQYF.

J is TRBJ2-5 and V is TRBV13; a possible D gene is TRBD1 (6 bases). The CDR3 has 17 amino acids. Germline V CDR1 and CDR2: PRHDT, FYEKMQ (reference sequence). Trimming pared 1 base from V and 1 base from J, leaving 16 bases between. In DNA form, the CDR3 reads TGTGCCAGCAGCTTAGTACAGGGAAGAAGCCTCCAAGAGACCCAGTACTTC. This gives the protein CASSLVQGRSLQETQYF.

This clone was seen more than once but under ten times. This sequence joins TRBV2 and TRBJ1-3, with D perhaps TRBD1 (6 bases). Germline V gene sequence: CDR1 SNHLY, CDR2 FYNNEI. The CDR3 contains 15 residues. V lost 6 bases and J 0 bases, leaving 12 bases between the germline ends. The CDR3 spells CASRPGQISGNTIYF. The CDR3 DNA reads TGTGCCAGCAGACCCGGACAGATCTCTGGAAACACCATATATTTT. Complete variable domain (other parts from reference TRBV2 and TRBJ1-3): EPEVTQTPSHQVTQMGQEVILRCVPISNHLYFYWYRQILGQKVEFLVSFYNNEISEKSEIFDDQFSVERPDGSNFTLKIRSTKLEDSAMYFCASRPGQISGNTIYFGEGSWLTVV.

The chain joins TRBV28 to TRBJ2-3; 14 bases map to TRBD2. The CDR3 covers 17 residues. Germline CDR1 reads MDHEN; CDR2 reads SYDVKM. J was trimmed by 0 bases and V by 4 bases; bases with no gene match: 3. The CDR3 coding sequence is TGTGCCAGCAGTTGGACTAGCGGGAGGACTAGCACAGATACGCAGTATTTT. Translation: CASSWTSGRTSTDTQYF.

The chain couples TRBV2 to TRBJ1-6; TRBD1 might be the D (6 bases). The germline CDR1 and CDR2 sequences are SNHLY and FYNNEI. The CDR3 extends over 16 amino acids. Deletions cut 4 bases from V and 7 bases from J, with 17 bases between. The CDR3 is CASSVMGGGTNSPLHF. The CDR3 bases are TGTGCCAGCAGTGTCATGGGAGGGGGGACAAATTCACCCCTCCACTTT.

The chain joins TRBV10-2 to TRBJ1-1; no clear D. The germline gives CDR1 WSHSY, CDR2 SAAADI. V gave up 2 bases and J gave up 5 bases, with 12 bases separating them. The CDR3 runs to 14 residues. As DNA, the CDR3 is TGCGCCAGCAGTGAGAGGTTCCTCGGAACTGAAGCTTTCTTT. It specifies CASSERFLGTEAFF.

The rearrangement links TRBV28 to TRBJ2-7; 9 bases are shared with TRBD2. The V and J ends lost 1 base and 0 bases, in that order; junction bases with no gene match: 4. The germline V gene encodes CDR1 MDHEN and CDR2 SYDVKM. There are 16 residues in the CDR3. CDR3 DNA sequence: TGTGCCAGCAGTTTATATAGCGGGAGAACCTCCTACGAGCAGTACTTC. Its protein product is CASSLYSGRTSYEQYF. Full variable domain (outside the CDR3, taken from reference TRBV28 and TRBJ2-7): DVKVTQSSRYLVKRTGEKVFLECVQDMDHENMFWYRQDPGLGLRLIYFSYDVKMKEKGDIPEGYSVSREKKERFSLILESASTNQTSMYLCASSLYSGRTSYEQYFGPGTRLTVT.

V is TRBV7-9 and J is TRBJ2-2; D is possibly TRBD2 (5 bases). Germline CDR1 SEHNR, CDR2 FQNEAQ (reference sequence). This CDR3 region has 15 residues. The V and J ends lost 1 base and 1 base respectively, with 7 bases between them. CDR3 in amino acids: CASSLVGKNTGELFF. The CDR3 nucleotides are TGTGCCAGCAGCTTAGTCGGGAAGAACACCGGGGAGCTGTTTTTT.

The gene calls are TRBV7-6 and TRBJ2-7, with TRBD2 identical over 12 bases. Germline CDR1 and CDR2: SGHVS and FNYEAQ. Unmatched junction bases numbered 9, after V lost 5 bases and J lost 4 bases. The CDR3 loop spans 16 amino acids. The CDR3 DNA reads as TGTGCCAGCAGCGGTAGCGTACTAGCGGGGGGATACGAGCAGTACTTC. Residues: CASSGSVLAGGYEQYF.

The chain carries TRBV7-9 and TRBJ2-1; possibly TRBD1 or TRBD2 for D (5 bases each). The CDR3 is made up of 14 amino acids. CDR1 and CDR2 (germline): SEHNR, FQNEAQ (reference sequence). V was clipped by 1 base and J by 3 bases, with 7 bases between them. CDR3 protein: CASSLGDGYNEQFF. The CDR3 DNA is TGTGCCAGCAGCTTAGGGGACGGCTACAATGAGCAGTTCTTC.

The gene calls are TRBV7-3 and TRBJ2-1; 9 positions agree with TRBD2. V shed 1 base, J shed 6 bases, and the junction held 4 bases outside the gene matches. Germline V CDR1 and CDR2: SGHTA, FQGTGA. The CDR3 spans 15 residues. The CDR3 is CASSLMGLASNEQFF. The CDR3 coding sequence is TGTGCCAGCAGCTTAATGGGACTAGCAAGCAATGAGCAGTTCTTC.

The CDR3 DNA sequence: TGCGCCAGCAGCCCAGGGGCGAACACTGAAGCTTTCTTT. It specifies CASSPGANTEAFF. This chain connects TRBV4-1 to TRBJ1-1; possibly TRBD1 for D (6 bases). V was clipped by 4 bases and J by 1 base, with 7 bases between them. The CDR3 is 13 residues long. From germline, CDR1 is MGHRA and CDR2 YSYEKL.